This is a list of T cell receptor beta chains from one sample in a study of identical twins. In TCRdb, the 5' RACE reads were re-called with MiXCR into one record per CDR3 protein. This sample carries roughly 720,000 distinct CDR3 sequences, around a sixth of them seen once, and the ten largest clones take around 13%. The same data also went into a second study, on T cells expressing NK-cell markers.

Sample: PBMCs. The origin of the receptors is a woman in her late teens or twenties in good health. Both conserved end residues are part of each CDR3. D genes are given only for firm matches. Some rows mark clone size as missing; the rest say once, few, many or name a class of expanded clone.

J gene	CDR3 length	D gene	V gene	clone size	CDR3 protein	CDR3 DNA
TRBJ2-7	16	TRBD2	TRBV6-2/TRBV6-3	.	CASTGGSGGPSYEQYF	TGTGCCAGCACCGGTGGTAGCGGGGGCCCATCCTACGAGCAGTACTTC
TRBJ2-5	13	.	TRBV5-1	once	CASSLGDFETQYF	TGCGCCAGCAGCTTGGGGGATTTCGAGACCCAGTACTTC
TRBJ1-2	15	TRBD1	TRBV7-8	.	CASSSWDRGSGGYTF	TGTGCCAGCAGCTCCTGGGACAGGGGTTCGGGAGGCTACACCTTC
TRBJ2-6	14	.	TRBV27	few	CASMDESGANVLTF	TGTGCCAGCATGGACGAATCTGGGGCCAACGTCCTGACTTTC
TRBJ2-1	13	.	TRBV12-3/TRBV12-4	once	CASSLIRPNEQFF	TGTGCCAGCAGTTTAATTAGACCCAATGAGCAGTTCTTC
TRBJ1-5	13	.	TRBV12-3/TRBV12-4	.	CASSMEVVQPQHF	TGTGCCAGCAGTATGGAGGTAGTTCAGCCCCAGCATTTT
TRBJ1-2	15	.	TRBV6-5	.	CASSYIGRVNYGYTF	TGTGCCAGCAGTTACATCGGGAGAGTTAACTATGGCTACACCTTC
TRBJ2-4	14	.	TRBV7-2	few	CASSLAGRKNIQYF	TGTGCCAGCAGCTTAGCGGGCAGGAAAAACATTCAGTACTTC
TRBJ1-1	13	.	TRBV7-9	few	CASSLEGGAQAFF	TGTGCCAGCAGCTTAGAAGGGGGGGCACAAGCTTTCTTT
TRBJ2-3	13	.	TRBV12-3/TRBV12-4	few	CASRRTVVDTQYF	TGTGCCAGCAGGAGGACAGTCGTGGATACGCAGTATTTT
TRBJ1-5	14	TRBD1	TRBV20-1	few	CSATGGFGNQPQHF	TGCAGTGCAACAGGGGGTTTCGGCAATCAGCCCCAGCATTTT
TRBJ2-1	17	TRBD2	TRBV6-5	few	CASSYSRTSGYYNEQFF	TGTGCCAGCAGTTACTCCCGGACTAGCGGTTACTACAATGAGCAGTTCTTC
TRBJ1-6	14	.	TRBV20-1	few	CSARGRANNSPLHF	TGCAGTGCTAGGGGGAGAGCAAATAATTCACCCCTCCACTTT
TRBJ2-2	14	.	TRBV4-3	many	CASSQGGNSGELFF	TGCGCCAGCAGCCAAGGGGGGAATTCCGGGGAGCTGTTTTTT
TRBJ1-4	14	.	TRBV4-1	.	CASSLGTVDEKLFF	TGCGCCAGCAGCCTAGGGACGGTGGATGAAAAACTGTTTTTT
TRBJ2-1	15	.	TRBV27	few	CASSPRALPGAEQFF	TGTGCCAGCAGTCCCCGGGCTCTACCAGGGGCTGAGCAGTTCTTC
TRBJ2-3	12	.	TRBV5-1	many	CASSYGGNTQYF	TGCGCCAGCAGCTATGGTGGGAATACGCAGTATTTT
TRBJ2-1	16	TRBD2	TRBV6-2/TRBV6-3	.	CASSYSSSGRRYEQFF	TGTGCCAGCAGTTACTCGAGTAGCGGGAGGAGGTATGAGCAGTTCTTC
TRBJ1-1	13	TRBD1	TRBV20-1	.	CSASLETGAEAFF	TGCAGTGCTAGTCTCGAGACAGGGGCTGAAGCTTTCTTT
TRBJ2-5	15	.	TRBV15	.	CATSRDMGSRRTQYF	TGTGCCACCAGCAGAGATATGGGTAGCCGGCGGACCCAGTACTTC
TRBJ1-2	14	.	TRBV20-1	many	CSAPFPTQHYGYTF	TGCAGTGCGCCATTTCCCACCCAGCATTATGGCTACACCTTC
TRBJ2-7	14	.	TRBV21-1	many	CASVWTGLGYEQYF	TGTGCCAGCGTCTGGACAGGACTTGGGTACGAGCAGTACTTC
TRBJ1-1	15	.	TRBV7-9	.	CASSQPRGGSTEAFF	TGTGCCAGCAGCCAACCAAGGGGCGGGAGCACTGAAGCTTTCTTT
TRBJ2-7	15	.	TRBV12-3/TRBV12-4	.	CASKDTGRNSYEQYF	TGTGCCAGCAAGGACACAGGCAGAAACTCCTACGAGCAGTACTTC
TRBJ2-6	15	.	TRBV6-5	few	CASSYELSGANVLTF	TGTGCCAGCAGTTACGAGCTCTCTGGGGCCAACGTCCTGACTTTC
TRBJ2-1	14	TRBD1	TRBV7-2	few	CASSLGTGEREQFF	TGTGCCAGCAGCTTAGGGACAGGGGAGAGGGAGCAGTTCTTC
TRBJ2-4	17	.	TRBV6-5	.	CASSNNSVYLAKNIQYF	TGTGCCAGCAGTAACAACAGCGTTTACCTAGCCAAAAACATTCAGTACTTC
TRBJ2-4	13	.	TRBV6-5	few	CASSYSTSGIQYF	TGTGCCAGCAGTTACTCTACCTCTGGCATTCAGTACTTC
TRBJ2-3	12	TRBD2	TRBV29-1	few	CSVEGLANTQYF	TGCAGCGTTGAAGGACTAGCCAATACGCAGTATTTT
TRBJ2-7	13	TRBD2	TRBV29-1	few	CSVGQREGYEQYF	TGCAGCGTTGGCCAGCGGGAGGGCTACGAGCAGTACTTC
TRBJ2-5	14	.	TRBV6-1	.	CASRRESGAKTQYF	TGTGCCAGCAGGAGGGAGTCAGGCGCAAAGACCCAGTACTTC
TRBJ1-2	12	.	TRBV12-3/TRBV12-4	few	CASVTGLHGYTF	TGTGCCAGTGTTACAGGGCTGCATGGCTACACCTTC
TRBJ2-7	13	.	TRBV7-9	.	CASSLGTFYEQYF	TGTGCCAGCAGCTTAGGGACCTTTTACGAGCAGTACTTC
TRBJ1-1	11	.	TRBV6-5	many	CASRTGPEAFF	TGTGCCAGCAGAACCGGGCCTGAAGCTTTCTTT
TRBJ2-7	13	.	TRBV7-2	few	CASSFSGTSEQYF	TGTGCCAGCAGCTTCTCGGGCACCTCTGAGCAGTACTTC
TRBJ2-1	15	TRBD2	TRBV7-8	.	CASSLKLAGHNEQFF	TGTGCCAGCAGCTTAAAACTAGCGGGACACAATGAGCAGTTCTTC
TRBJ2-1	12	TRBD1	TRBV29-1	many	CSGGQGGNEQFF	TGCAGCGGGGGACAGGGGGGCAATGAGCAGTTCTTC
TRBJ2-1	16	.	TRBV4-3	few	CASSQDPLGSYNEQFF	TGCGCCAGCAGCCAAGATCCCCTTGGCTCCTACAATGAGCAGTTCTTC
TRBJ2-3	14	.	TRBV14	.	CASSQVGGLDTQYF	TGTGCCAGCAGCCAAGTAGGAGGACTAGATACGCAGTATTTT
TRBJ2-5	17	TRBD2	TRBV2	.	CASRRTSGGSYQETQYF	TGTGCCAGCCGTCGGACTAGCGGGGGGTCGTACCAAGAGACCCAGTACTTC
TRBJ2-7	14	.	TRBV5-1	.	CASSLEPGPYEQYF	TGCGCCAGCAGCTTGGAACCGGGGCCCTACGAGCAGTACTTC
TRBJ1-4	11	.	TRBV6-1	few	CASSESKKLFF	TGTGCCAGCAGTGAGTCGAAAAAACTGTTTTTT
TRBJ1-5	14	TRBD1	TRBV11-3	.	CASQPGQGHQPQHF	TGTGCCAGCCAGCCGGGACAGGGTCATCAGCCCCAGCATTTT
TRBJ2-1	13	.	TRBV20-1	few	CSARDLARYEQFF	TGCAGTGCTAGAGATTTGGCTAGGTATGAGCAGTTCTTC
TRBJ1-5	15	.	TRBV6-1	.	CASTKNPTDDQPQHF	TGTGCCAGCACCAAAAATCCGACCGATGATCAGCCCCAGCATTTT
TRBJ1-3	11	.	TRBV12-3/TRBV12-4	few	CASSYTNTIYF	TGTGCCAGCAGTTACACAAACACCATATATTTT
TRBJ2-3	18	TRBD1	TRBV10-2	.	CASSGPETGQGGTDTQYF	TGCGCCAGCAGTGGACCAGAGACAGGACAGGGAGGTACAGATACGCAGTATTTT
TRBJ2-7	14	TRBD1	TRBV5-1	few	CASRSADRVGEQYF	TGCGCCAGCAGATCCGCGGACAGGGTAGGCGAGCAGTACTTC
TRBJ2-3	14	.	TRBV12-5	few	CASGPDSSTDTQYF	TGTGCTAGTGGCCCGGACAGTTCCACAGATACGCAGTATTTT
TRBJ2-2	15	TRBD2	TRBV20-1	.	CSASASGGRTGELFF	TGCAGTGCTAGTGCTAGCGGGGGACGGACCGGGGAGCTGTTTTTT
TRBJ1-2	14	.	TRBV7-6	few	CASTPLTSFGGYTF	TGTGCCAGCACGCCCCTTACCTCTTTTGGTGGCTACACCTTC
TRBJ2-3	13	.	TRBV7-2	.	CASSLKKINTQYF	TGTGCCAGCAGCTTAAAGAAAATTAATACGCAGTATTTT
TRBJ2-7	13	.	TRBV30	few	CAWSASSTYEQYF	TGTGCCTGGAGCGCATCGAGCACCTACGAGCAGTACTTC
TRBJ2-1	11	TRBD2	TRBV12-3/TRBV12-4	.	CASSLGLAKFF	TGTGCCAGCAGTCTGGGACTAGCGAAGTTCTTC
TRBJ2-1	15	TRBD2	TRBV13	.	CASSTRLAGQNEQFF	TGTGCCAGCAGCACCCGACTAGCGGGGCAAAATGAGCAGTTCTTC
TRBJ2-1	13	.	TRBV20-1	many	CSRSLAGYNEQFF	TGCAGCCGGAGTTTGGCGGGATACAATGAGCAGTTCTTC